This TCR beta chain was captured in a study of CXCR3-negative and CXCR3-positive naive CD8 T cells (dated 2019 in TCRdb). Study-level background: In total, 130 million to 150 million TRB reads were obtained, or roughly 1.5 +/- 0.3 million reads per library. The diversity and physicochemical repertoire analyses included about a dozen donors pooled from two independent experiments. TRBV-TRBJ cluster analysis included naive subsets from a handful of donors and memory cells from 3 donors.

The CDR3 runs 15 residues from the cysteine to the phenylalanine. Only the protein sequence is given. Each CD8+ T cell subset was flow-sorted in triplicate, with roughly 330,000 cells per subset placed directly into RLT lysis buffer. Naive CD8+ T cells were defined stringently as CD45RO-CCR7+CD27+CD95- to exclude memory contaminants. Peripheral blood mononuclear cells were isolated from buffy coats using standard density gradient centrifugation. Naive CXCR3-negative and CXCR3-positive CD8+ T cells were flow-sorted on a FACSAria III. Total RNA was extracted from sorted cells using an RNeasy Mini Kit. General study outcomes and caveats: CXCR3 expression partially decreased after cryopreservation, so most assays used freshly isolated PBMCs. TRB CDR3s from CXCR3-positive naive cells showed higher hydrophobicity (lower Kidera factor 4), lower energy, and higher strength and volume indices than CXCR3-negative naive cells. Comparably high repertoire diversity was found in both naive subsets, whereas much lower repertoire diversity was found in memory CD8+ T cells. Because surface CD5, which is linked to self-reactivity in mice, was comparable between the naive subsets, TCR interaction strength was also inferred from the physicochemical properties of TRB CDR3s. TRBV-TRBJ usage was similar between naive CXCR3-negative and CXCR3-positive cells from the same donor, while memory cells showed distinct patterns.

Turning to this clonotype: There is no known antigen for this receptor.

The sequencing machine was a NextSeq 550. The Human TCR Profiling Kit (MiLaboratory) was used to prepare UMI-labeled 5' RACE TRB cDNA libraries. cDNA synthesis used the entire amount of extracted RNA, and PCR amplification then used the entire amount of cDNA produced. Libraries were prepared in parallel with an identical number of PCR cycles. In the paper's pipeline: With a requirement of at least two reads per UMI, MIGEC and MiXCR extracted about 49,000 +/- 11,000 unique UMI-labeled TRB cDNA molecules per library. Each library averaged about 40,000 +/- 10,000 functional in-frame TRB CDR3 nucleotide clonotypes without stop codons. After downsampling to 5000 UMI-labeled TRB molecules per sample, diversity metrics such as normalized Shannon-Wiener and Chao1 were calculated in VDJtools. VDJtools computed clonotype-size-weighted physicochemical properties of the central five CDR3 residues: interaction energy, strength, volume and Kidera factor 4. Based on TCRdb reprocessing of the reads, there is one entry per CDR3 protein sequence, and DNA is missing. These V and J calls originate from TCRdb's pipeline instead of the authors' own analysis. This sample's table carries tens of thousands of distinct CDR3 sequences. The top ten hold around 4.9% of the sample.

The TCR comes from a human donor in good health. Some clones in this sample may be carry-over from other donors' samples. The sample was naive CXCR3+ CD8+ T cells from blood. According to the study, the label for this sample's cell subset or site signals: CD45RO-CCR7+CD27+CD95- naive CD8+ T cells expressing CXCR3 (TNR3+). The sequence joins TRBV21-1 to TRBJ2-7. TRBV21-1 is reported as a pseudogene. This receptor carries the CDR3 CASRKPTNFSYEQYF.